A selection of T cell receptor beta chains follows, all from one sample in a study of T cells after yellow fever vaccination. A single record per CDR3 protein comes from TCRdb applying MiXCR to the 5' RACE reads. The sample carries about 74,000 distinct CDR3 sequences, approximately 7% recorded once. The sample was CD8+ T cells sorted from PBMCs, taken around 5 days after the first yellow fever vaccination. The receptors originated from a man aged 18 to 35 who received the YFV17D yellow fever vaccine. Both conserved end residues are part of each CDR3. The D gene is left open where the match is weak. Clone size, where shown, is once, few, many, or a class for clones that have expanded.

>TRBV7-8|many|TRBJ2-1|.
CASSLMAINEQFF
>TRBV27|many|TRBJ2-1|.
CASSLLESSYNEQFF
>TRBV13|many|TRBJ2-1|.
CASSLGGGLYNEQFF
>TRBV10-3|.|TRBJ1-2|.
CAISESLGDFYGYTF
>TRBV2|many|TRBJ2-1|TRBD1
CASSVGTGEVEQFF
>TRBV4-3|few|TRBJ1-1|.
CASSQDEGLNTEAFF
>TRBV4-1|many|TRBJ1-4|TRBD1
CASSQTGLNEKLFF
>TRBV6-6|few|TRBJ1-1|.
CASIDEQGEAFF
>TRBV6-1|few|TRBJ1-2|.
CASSEEVVINYGYTF
>TRBV12-3/TRBV12-4|many|TRBJ1-1|TRBD1
CASSLARDRGLNTEAFF
>TRBV20-1|.|TRBJ2-2|TRBD1
CSARDQWTGLTGELFF
>TRBV10-3|many|TRBJ2-2|.
CAISRETGELFF
>TRBV19|many|TRBJ2-7|.
CASSLVGGSSYEQYF
>TRBV29-1|few|TRBJ2-1|.
CSVETETYNEQFF
>TRBV20-1|many|TRBJ2-3|.
CSARGLTWPADTQYF
>TRBV14|few|TRBJ1-2|.
CASSQDLSVYGYTF
>TRBV7-3|many|TRBJ1-1|.
CASSQSGAMNTEAFF
>TRBV6-1|.|TRBJ1-5|.
CASSDWGSGNQPQHF
>TRBV7-3|many|TRBJ2-1|.
CASSLGPSSYNEQFF
>TRBV6-5|many|TRBJ2-5|TRBD2
CASSLITSGGLTQYF
>TRBV6-1|few|TRBJ2-3|TRBD2
CASSGPSGGSTDTQYF
>TRBV7-8|few|TRBJ2-2|TRBD1
CASRQGQGPTGELFF
>TRBV6-2/TRBV6-3|few|TRBJ2-2|TRBD1
CASRKTGNLRRTGELFF
>TRBV9|many|TRBJ2-7|.
CASSPQGRLSGEQYF